This record concerns one T cell receptor (beta chain) sequence. Germline trimming cut 2 bases from V and 1 base from J; bases unmatched to any gene: 7. This CDR3 is 17 amino acids long. CDR1 is MNHEY and CDR2 is SMNVEV in the germline V gene (reference sequence). Assay used: immunoSEQ multiplex PCR; TCRdb lists only in-frame clones, some missing. The repertoire holds tens of thousands of clones, around 84% seen once, with 20% to 25% in the top ten. The sample originates from a study of blood T cell repertoires in COVID-19. Study-level background: Nucleic acid was either cDNA or gDNA, and it came from T cells, B-cell-depleted T cells, or PBMCs.

The TCR sequence derives from a woman of 80 years or more in a cohort sampled during active or convalescent COVID-19. V and J are TRBV27 and TRBJ2-2; TRBD1 matches 7 bases. Sequencing used peripheral blood. CDR3 residues: CASSLRRDSLNTGELFF. DNA of the CDR3: TGTGCCAGCAGTTTAAGACGGGACAGTTTGAACACCGGGGAGCTGTTTTTT.